These 5 T cell receptor beta chains were sequenced from one sample in a study of Ad26.COV2.S vaccination and SARS-CoV-2 variants. The assay was immunoSEQ multiplex PCR, and TCRdb's table has in-frame clones only and misses some. The profile covers around 370,000 clones, with approximately 90% appearing a single time and under 5% taken by the ten largest. The specimen comprised peripheral blood, sampled after recovery from COVID-19. These receptors all stem from a human donor who had recovered from COVID-19.

The chain uses TRBV7-9 and TRBJ1-1, with a weak D call TRBD1 (5 bases). V was cut by 5 bases and J by 3 bases, with 19 bases left in between. Germline V lookup: CDR1 SEHNR, CDR2 FQNEAQ (reference sequence). The CDR3 loop spans 16 amino acids. In nucleotides, the CDR3 is TGTGCCAGCAGCCAGCCGACAGACCTTGGGGACACTGAAGCTTTCTTT. Translation: CASSQPTDLGDTEAFF.

As regards this clone: At one boundary the junction diverges from the germline segment, which might be a read error. This chain links TRBV3-1 (or the pseudogene TRBV3-2) with TRBJ1-2, with D possibly matching TRBD1 (6 bases). CDR1 is LGHDT, CDR2 YNNKEL, per germline (reference sequence). CDR3 length equals 15 residues. CDR3 DNA sequence: TGTGCCAGCAGCAAAGACCAGGGACACTTCTATGGCTACACCTTC. As protein: CASSKDQGHFYGYTF.

This rearrangement joins TRBV7-9 to TRBJ2-1; 8 bases are shared with TRBD2. The CDR3 loop spans 15 amino acids. The junction had 10 bases not matched to a gene; V was cut back by 6 bases and J by 6 bases. Germline CDR1 and CDR2: SEHNR and FQNEAQ (reference sequence). CDR3 sequence reads: CASSETLAGLNEQFF. The CDR3 DNA reads as TGTGCCAGCAGTGAGACTCTAGCGGGTCTCAATGAGCAGTTCTTC.

The chain is built from TRBV7-8 and TRBJ2-1; D unresolved. CDR1 and CDR2 (germline): SGHVS, FQNEAQ. Between the trimmed V and J ends, which lost 2 bases and 4 bases, there was a span of 15 bases. The CDR3 contains 16 residues. The CDR3: CASSLSNSRSYNEQFF. In DNA form, the CDR3 reads TGTGCCAGCAGCTTAAGCAACAGTCGGTCGTACAATGAGCAGTTCTTC. Together with reference TRBV7-8 and TRBJ2-1, the CDR3 gives the full variable domain: GAGVSQSPRYKVAKRGQDVALRCDPISGHVSLFWYQQALGQGPEFLTYFQNEAQLDKSGLPSDRFFAERPEGSVSTLKIQRTQQEDSAVYLCASSLSNSRSYNEQFFGPGTRLTVL.

This chain links TRBV29-1 with TRBJ1-4; 8 bases match TRBD1. The CDR3 is 13 amino acids. J lost 4 bases, V lost 6 bases, and 4 bases had no gene match. Germline CDR1 reads SQVTM; CDR2 reads ANQGSEA. The CDR3 loop reads CSVWDRNNEKLFF. CDR3 coding DNA: TGCAGCGTGTGGGACAGGAATAATGAAAAACTGTTTTTT. Combining the CDR3 with reference TRBV29-1 and TRBJ1-4 gives the whole variable domain SAVISQKPSRDICQRGTSLTIQCQVDSQVTMMFWYRQQPGQSLTLIATANQGSEATYESGFVIDKFPISRPNLTFSTLTVSNMSPEDSSIYLCSVWDRNNEKLFFGSGTQLSVL.